This T cell receptor beta chain was recovered during a study of cytomegalovirus exposure and HLA in healthy donors. The PCR had 60 Vbeta and 13 Jbeta primers. Measured with immunoSEQ multiplex PCR; TCRdb has only the in-frame clones, and not every one. Its listing shows under 85,000 clones. Study-wide findings and caveats: Earlier analysis found most TCR beta V segments productive about 87% or about 30% of the time. Exclusion applied to some V segments, including TRBV6-2 and TRBV6-3, as they were indistinguishable. A list of 164 TCR beta chains associated with cytomegalovirus was given.

Points on this clone: The target antigen is unknown.

The germline gives CDR1 LGHNA, CDR2 YNFKEQ. Trimming took 5 bases from V and 8 from J; bases not matched to a gene: 10. This CDR3 comprises 15 residues. The chain has TRBV4-2 and TRBJ2-1, with 9 bases fitting TRBD2. This TCR was recovered from a boy between 10 and 17 years old in good health and CMV-seronegative. Input material: PBMCs. DNA for the CDR3: TGTGCCAGCAGCTCGACGCCGGGACTAGCTGATGAGCAGTTCTTC. Amino acid sequence: CASSSTPGLADEQFF.